This T cell receptor beta chain was identified during a study of blood T cell repertoires in COVID-19. Clones were sequenced by immunoSEQ multiplex PCR, and TCRdb holds only the in-frame ones, with some missing. The sample holds over 200,000 clones, over 75% seen once. The germline gives CDR1 SGHDT, CDR2 YYEEEE. CDR3 length: 16 residues. Between the trimmed V and J ends, which lost 0 bases and 4 bases, there was a span of 14 bases. The sample taken for sequencing was peripheral blood. The receptor was isolated from a human donor in a cohort sampled during active COVID-19. V usage is TRBV5-6 and J usage is TRBJ1-5; D possibly corresponds to TRBD1 (5 bases). CDR3 amino acids: CASSLGGERGNQPQHF. For the CDR3, the DNA is TGTGCCAGCAGCTTGGGGGGCGAACGGGGGAATCAGCCCCAGCATTTT.